This is a list of T cell receptor beta chains from one sample in a study of T cell repertoires in cytomegalovirus infection. No antigen has been assigned to these receptors. In TCRdb, the reads were re-called with MiXCR into one record per CDR3 protein. The sample holds 300,000 to 400,000 distinct CDR3 sequences; 25% are singletons and the top ten take about 14%. Sequenced material: cultured PBMCs, taken from culture after CMV antigen stimulation. These receptor sequences come from a human donor in good health (CMV status not recorded). Some clones in this sample may be carry-over from other donors' samples. Both conserved end residues are part of each CDR3. D genes are given only for firm matches. Part of the rows lack a size; the others show once, few, many or a class for expanded clones.

15	TRBV4-1	-	-	TRBJ1-1	CTSSQDIGGNTEAFF
14	TRBV7-2	few	-	TRBJ1-5	CASSRLDMGQPQHF
14	TRBV9	few	-	TRBJ1-1	CASSVEQGITEAFF
15	TRBV7-8	many	-	TRBJ1-2	CASSSPGQGDYGYTF
14	TRBV7-2	many	TRBD2	TRBJ2-1	CASSLGLAGGEQFF
16	TRBV7-6	-	TRBD1	TRBJ1-4	CASSSGTDPMDEKLFF
13	TRBV6-4	-	-	TRBJ2-1	CASSDGEDNEQFF
14	TRBV12-3/TRBV12-4	many	-	TRBJ2-7	CASSSMLRSYEQYF
14	TRBV7-2	few	TRBD1	TRBJ1-1	CASSLQTGGTEAFF
15	TRBV11-2	few	TRBD1	TRBJ1-5	CASSFGQGAGQPQHF
14	TRBV12-5	-	TRBD1	TRBJ2-7	CASGTGVFPDEQYF
17	TRBV7-2	many	-	TRBJ2-4	CASSLGGNGLAKNIQYF
12	TRBV19	few	-	TRBJ2-1	CASSIAYNEQFF
16	TRBV11-2	few	-	TRBJ2-4	CASSLDLSTIKNIQYF
16	TRBV29-1	-	TRBD2	TRBJ2-3	CSVDGTGTSDLETQYF
15	TRBV4-1	few	-	TRBJ1-1	CASSQVGGGRTEAFF
18	TRBV6-2/TRBV6-3	few	TRBD2	TRBJ2-1	CASSPRGSGINSYNEQFF
15	TRBV5-4	many	-	TRBJ2-1	CASSQGLISYNEQFF
14	TRBV12-3/TRBV12-4	-	TRBD1	TRBJ1-5	CASRETGLNQPQHF
16	TRBV5-6	-	TRBD2	TRBJ2-1	CASSLGRLAGVDEQFF
16	TRBV18	few	-	TRBJ1-3	CASHPPDRISGNTIYF
19	TRBV7-9	few	TRBD2	TRBJ2-1	CASSFHLGTSGSSYNEQFF
16	TRBV20-1	many	TRBD2	TRBJ2-1	CSAGKRGGTRADEQFF
14	TRBV7-2	many	-	TRBJ2-3	CASTSYLATDTQYF
12	TRBV7-9	-	-	TRBJ2-3	CASSPDWSTQYF
13	TRBV7-2	many	-	TRBJ1-5	CASSFDGNQPQHF
13	TRBV29-1	many	TRBD1	TRBJ1-1	CSTKSGTATEAFF
14	TRBV12-3/TRBV12-4	-	-	TRBJ2-3	CASSLSGGGDTQYF
14	TRBV7-8	many	-	TRBJ2-5	CASSLRPLEETQYF
16	TRBV18	-	TRBD1	TRBJ2-2	CASSPPATGIAGELFF
12	TRBV6-5	-	-	TRBJ1-1	CASSLLRGPSFF
12	TRBV7-9	few	-	TRBJ2-7	CASSFSQGEQYF
12	TRBV10-2	-	TRBD2	TRBJ2-3	CATGTSGDTQYF
15	TRBV2	few	TRBD2	TRBJ2-1	CASTGLAGEYNEQFF
15	TRBV7-3	once	-	TRBJ2-1	CASSGSQTTAGEQFF
15	TRBV12-3/TRBV12-4	-	-	TRBJ2-1	CASSLAVGPTAEQFF
15	TRBV9	few	-	TRBJ2-1	CASSVDTSPGNEQFF
13	TRBV6-5	-	-	TRBJ1-1	CASRLTAGTEAFF
15	TRBV6-1	few	TRBD2	TRBJ2-2	CASILLAGGTGELFF
14	TRBV20-1	few	TRBD2	TRBJ2-5	CSASRGLVQETQYF
18	TRBV11-2	-	TRBD2	TRBJ2-2	CASSFRLAGGSNTGELFF
17	TRBV7-8	few	-	TRBJ2-2	CASSLGSSPGVTGELFF
14	TRBV7-2	many	-	TRBJ1-2	CASSPGPPLYGYTF
17	TRBV14	-	-	TRBJ2-2	CASSQDPGLIGDGELFF
18	TRBV7-2	many	-	TRBJ1-5	CASSLAGPLEYSYQPQHF
15	TRBV12-3/TRBV12-4	few	TRBD1	TRBJ2-7	CASSFSTGGLREQYF
15	TRBV6-6	many	TRBD1	TRBJ1-1	CASSYFGQGTTEAFF
14	TRBV28	-	-	TRBJ1-1	CASTHRTARTEAFF
13	TRBV7-2	-	-	TRBJ1-5	CASSKSRAGLQHF
18	TRBV20-1	few	-	TRBJ1-6	CSARVFRTGVSYNSPLHF
15	TRBV9	-	-	TRBJ1-3	CASSVDPVAGNTIYF